The 29 T cell receptor beta chains given below trace back to one sample, sequenced in a study of response to subunit inactivated influenza vaccine. TCRdb called the RT-PCR reads again in MiXCR, with one record for every CDR3 protein. The repertoire holds under 750,000 distinct CDR3 sequences, with about 11% as singletons. Source: PBMCs from blood, taken on the day of vaccination. All receptors come from a man in his forties or fifties who received an inactivated influenza vaccine.

V usage is TRBV20-1 and J usage is TRBJ2-3; D might be TRBD2 (5 bases). The V gene lost 1 base and the J gene lost 6 bases, with 11 bases spanning the gap. In germline, CDR1 is DFQATT, CDR2 SNEGSKA (reference sequence). The CDR3 has 13 amino acids. The chain's CDR3 is CSARGTGLDTQYF. The CDR3 DNA follows: TGCAGTGCTAGAGGTACGGGGTTGGATACGCAGTATTTT.

The gene calls are TRBV6-5 and TRBJ2-7; D is uncertain. The CDR3 length is 14 residues. Looked up from germline, CDR1 is MNHEY and CDR2 is SVGAGI. V was trimmed by 3 bases and J by 3 bases, leaving 12 bases between them. CDR3 sequence reads: CASSYAGRNYEQYF. CDR3 bases: TGTGCCAGCAGTTATGCTGGGCGTAACTACGAGCAGTACTTC.

J is TRBJ2-7 and V is TRBV27; 11 bases are a match to TRBD2. This CDR3 has 17 amino acids. J was trimmed by 2 bases and V by 5 bases; bases with no gene match: 11. The V gene's germline CDR1 is MNHEY and CDR2 SMNVEV (reference sequence). DNA for the CDR3: TGTGCCAGCAGTCCAGCCTTGACTAGCGGGGCAGCCTACGAGCAGTACTTC. Amino acid sequence: CASSPALTSGAAYEQYF.

The sample holds many counts of this clonotype. The chain carries TRBV29-1 and TRBJ2-1; possible D gene TRBD1, 6 bases. CDR1 is SQVTM and CDR2 is ANQGSEA in the germline V gene. The CDR3 consists of 14 residues. V was clipped by 1 base and J by 4 bases, with 11 bases between them. CDR3 sequence reads: CSVEVPGHYNEQFF. As DNA, the CDR3 is TGCAGCGTTGAAGTCCCGGGACATTACAATGAGCAGTTCTTC.

The CDR3: CASSEDGAPWDTQYF. The CDR3 DNA follows: TGTGCCAGCAGCGAGGACGGTGCGCCATGGGATACGCAGTATTTT. This rearrangement joins TRBV11-2 to TRBJ2-3, with D unresolved. The CDR3 runs 15 residues. V shed 5 bases and J shed 6 bases, with 18 bases lying between them. Germline CDR1 SGHAT, CDR2 FQNNGV.

Only a few counts were recorded for this clonotype. The CDR3 loop is CASSLWSAPSSGNTIYF. The CDR3, as DNA: TGCGCCAGCAGCTTGTGGTCGGCGCCGAGCTCTGGAAACACCATATATTTT. V is TRBV5-1 and J is TRBJ1-3; no clear D. The CDR3 contains 17 residues. Germline V CDR1 and CDR2: SGHRS, YFSETQ. The V end lost 1 base, the J end lost 0 bases, and 14 bases lay between the germline ends.

The chain carries TRBV5-1 and TRBJ2-2, with 10 bases fitting TRBD2. V was pared by 3 bases and J by 5 bases, with 7 bases of the junction left unmatched. Per the germline V gene, CDR1 is SGHRS and CDR2 is YFSETQ. The CDR3 sequence is 16 residues long. In DNA form, the CDR3 reads TGCGCCAGCAGCTCTGCTCGTAGCGGGGGGACCGGGGAGCTGTTTTTT. Translated, it gives CASSSARSGGTGELFF. Looking up the rest from reference TRBV5-1 and TRBJ2-2 gives the full variable domain: KAGVTQTPRYLIKTRGQQVTLSCSPISGHRSVSWYQQTPGQGLQFLFEYFSETQRNKGNFPGRFSGRQFSNSRSEMNVSTLELGDSALYLCASSSARSGGTGELFFGEGSRLTVL.

The chain combines TRBV7-9 with TRBJ2-2; no definite D call. The CDR3 sequence is 14 residues long. CDR1 is SEHNR, CDR2 FQNEAQ, per germline (reference sequence). V was trimmed by 3 bases and J by 4 bases, leaving 9 bases between them. For the CDR3, the DNA is TGTGCCAGCAGCTTTATTACGACCACCGGGGAGCTGTTTTTT. It yields the protein CASSFITTTGELFF. Variable domain in full (rest from reference TRBV7-9 and TRBJ2-2): DTGVSQNPRHKITKRGQNVTFRCDPISEHNRLYWYRQTLGQGPEFLTYFQNEAQLEKSRLLSDRFSAERPKGSFSTLEIQRTEQGDSAMYLCASSFITTTGELFFGEGSRLTVL.

This clonotype was counted many times. The V call is TRBV7-9, the J call TRBJ1-1; no clear D. V was clipped by 1 base and J by 0 bases, with 3 bases between them. CDR1 SEHNR and CDR2 FQNEAQ come from the germline V gene (reference sequence). The CDR3 covers 13 residues. The DNA for the CDR3 is TGTGCCAGCAGCTTAGAGATGAACACTGAAGCTTTCTTT. It encodes CASSLEMNTEAFF. The entire variable domain, with the rest obtained from reference TRBV7-9 and TRBJ1-1, is as follows: DTGVSQNPRHKITKRGQNVTFRCDPISEHNRLYWYRQTLGQGPEFLTYFQNEAQLEKSRLLSDRFSAERPKGSFSTLEIQRTEQGDSAMYLCASSLEMNTEAFFGQGTRLTVV.

In this sample, this clonotype turned up a few times. The chain uses TRBV6-2 or TRBV6-3 and TRBJ2-3, with D possibly matching TRBD2 (6 bases). Germline-derived CDR1 and CDR2 are MNHEY and SVGEGT. The germline V and J ends were trimmed by 6 bases and 3 bases, with 22 bases remaining between them. This CDR3 spans 17 amino acids. The CDR3 sequence: CASSFLAGRTDTDTQYF. The CDR3 bases are TGTGCCAGCAGCTTTCTGGCGGGGCGAACCGATACAGATACGCAGTATTTT.

This clonotype showed up just a few times. J is TRBJ2-2 and V is TRBV20-1, with unresolved D. Germline lookup yields CDR1 DFQATT and CDR2 SNEGSKA (reference sequence). The V and J ends lost 3 bases and 6 bases respectively, with 5 bases between them. The CDR3 totals 11 residues. This CDR3 reads CSASGSGELFF. CDR3 nucleotide sequence: TGCAGTGCTAGCGGGTCCGGGGAGCTGTTTTTT.

The chain couples TRBV5-1 to TRBJ2-3; 13 nucleotides line up with TRBD2. J gave up 9 bases and V 3 bases, and 7 bases lay outside the gene matches. From germline, CDR1 is SGHRS and CDR2 YFSETQ. The CDR3 contains 15 residues. The chain's CDR3 is CASSSGTSGTKTQYF. CDR3 coding DNA: TGCGCCAGCAGCTCCGGGACTAGCGGGACCAAAACGCAGTATTTT.

The rearrangement links TRBV21-1 to TRBJ2-2; the DNA was not compared with TRBD2, the D call given in the table. TRBV21-1 is described as a pseudogene. This CDR3 has 20 residues. CDR3 in DNA: TGTGCCAGCAGCAGAAACCACCGTGGTAGCGGGAGTATAAAGGCCGGGGAGCTGTTTTTT. Its protein product is CASSRNHRGSGSIKAGELFF.

This clonotype has more than one count but fewer than ten. The chain joins TRBV7-2 to TRBJ2-6; D ambiguous. The CDR3 is 17 residues long. V lost 1 base and J lost 0, with 10 bases in between. CDR1 and CDR2 (germline): SGHTA, FQGNSA. CDR3 sequence: CASSLVARRSGANVLTF. The CDR3 DNA follows: TGTGCCAGCAGCTTAGTAGCACGCCGCTCTGGGGCCAACGTCCTGACTTTC.

The J gene is TRBJ2-1, the V gene TRBV27; 11 nucleotides align to TRBD2. The junction had 10 bases not matched to a gene; V was cut back by 5 bases and J by 4 bases. Germline CDR1 is MNHEY and CDR2 is SMNVEV (reference sequence). The CDR3 is 17 amino acids. The CDR3 spells CASSAASLAGVYNEQFF. The CDR3 region has the DNA TGTGCCAGCAGTGCCGCCTCACTAGCGGGGGTTTACAATGAGCAGTTCTTC.

The J gene is TRBJ2-5, the V gene TRBV6-5; 9 bases are shared with TRBD1. From germline, CDR1 is MNHEY and CDR2 SVGAGI. This CDR3 contains 15 residues. V shed 2 bases, J shed 9 bases, and the junction held 10 bases outside the gene matches. CDR3: CASSYATGGRDSQYF. In DNA form, the CDR3 reads TGTGCCAGCAGTTACGCGACAGGGGGTCGAGACTCCCAGTACTTC.

This clonotype was recorded at least ten times. The chain links TRBV12-3 or TRBV12-4 to TRBJ1-4; D might be TRBD1 (6 bases). V gave up 8 bases and J gave up 12 bases, with 16 bases separating them. The length of the CDR3 is 12 residues. CDR3 sequence reads: CASARGLIELFF. The CDR3 nucleotides read TGTGCCAGCGCCCGGGGGCTTATTGAACTGTTTTTT.

This clonotype was detected many times. The gene calls are TRBV5-1 and TRBJ2-5, with TRBD1 matching 8 bases. The CDR3 loop spans 14 amino acids. The V gene's germline CDR1 is SGHRS and CDR2 YFSETQ. Germline trimming cut 3 bases from V and 5 bases from J; bases unmatched to any gene: 6. The CDR3 bases are TGCGCCAGCAGCTCCCGTACAGGGGGTGAGACCCAGTACTTC. Protein: CASSSRTGGETQYF.

This clonotype has more than one count but fewer than ten. CDR3 nucleotide sequence: TGCAGTGCTAGCATACTACGGCAGGGGTGGGGCAATGAGCAGTTCTTC. Amino acids: CSASILRQGWGNEQFF. The chain combines TRBV20-1 with TRBJ2-1, with D perhaps TRBD1 (6 bases). The germline V and J ends were trimmed by 3 bases and 6 bases, with 21 bases remaining between them. From germline, CDR1 is DFQATT and CDR2 SNEGSKA (reference sequence). This CDR3 has 16 amino acids.

This clonotype was seen at least ten times. V and J are TRBV7-9 and TRBJ2-7; 7 bases fit TRBD2. The CDR3 runs 11 residues. CDR1 is SEHNR, CDR2 FQNEAQ, per germline (reference sequence). V lost 4 bases, J lost 6 bases, and 0 bases stayed unmatched. The CDR3 here is CASSWEGEQYF. The CDR3 nucleotides read TGTGCCAGCAGCTGGGAGGGCGAGCAGTACTTC.

This chain uses TRBV9 with TRBJ2-5; D remains ambiguous. Deletions cut 1 base from V and 1 base from J, with 8 bases between. The germline V gene has CDR1 SGDLS and CDR2 YYNGEE. The CDR3 consists of 14 residues. CDR3 in amino acids: CASSVFPLQETQYF. CDR3 coding DNA: TGTGCCAGCAGCGTATTTCCCCTCCAAGAGACCCAGTACTTC.

This clonotype was counted only a few times. This chain joins TRBV4-3 and TRBJ2-7; no reliable D call. Trimming removed 2 bases at V and 1 base at J, with 12 bases between. Germline V gene sequence: CDR1 LGHNA, CDR2 YSLEER. The CDR3 is 15 residues long. CDR3 amino acids: CASSQSPGLSYEQYF. CDR3 bases: TGCGCCAGCAGCCAAAGCCCGGGCCTTTCCTACGAGCAGTACTTC.

The V and J genes are TRBV28 and TRBJ2-7, with 9 bases aligning to TRBD1. Germline lookup yields CDR1 MDHEN and CDR2 SYDVKM. The CDR3 is made up of 13 amino acids. V dropped 7 bases and J dropped 4; count of bases not matched to a gene: 5. This chain's CDR3 is CASNSGQGYEQYF. CDR3 nucleotides: TGTGCCAGCAACTCGGGACAGGGTTACGAGCAGTACTTC.

This clonotype has more than one count but fewer than ten. The V call is TRBV14, the J call TRBJ2-2; TRBD2 is a possible D gene (5 bases). Germline assignment: CDR1 SGHDN and CDR2 FVKESK. The CDR3 consists of 16 residues. V lost 0 bases and J lost 4, with 12 bases in between. The CDR3 coding sequence is TGTGCCAGCAGCCAAGAGGGTAGCGAGATCACCGGGGAGCTGTTTTTT. Protein: CASSQEGSEITGELFF.

The chain links TRBV7-2 to TRBJ2-3; 10 bases align to TRBD1. After removal of 2 bases from V and 0 bases from J, the junction contained 11 bases not matched to a gene. This CDR3 is 19 amino acids long. CDR1 is SGHTA, CDR2 FQGNSA, per germline. CDR3 nucleotides: TGTGCCAGCAGCTTACCGCGCGGGACAGGGGTTTATAGCACAGATACGCAGTATTTT. Its protein is CASSLPRGTGVYSTDTQYF.

A few counts support this clonotype. The J gene is TRBJ2-3, the V gene TRBV6-5, with TRBD2 identical over 13 bases. Losses at the gene ends were 0 bases for V and 4 bases for J; bases not matched to a gene: 7. Looked up from germline, CDR1 is MNHEY and CDR2 is SVGAGI. The CDR3 sequence is 18 residues long. The DNA of the CDR3 is TGTGCCAGCAGTTACTCCCCCACTAGCGGGGGGGCTGCAGATACGCAGTATTTT. Protein: CASSYSPTSGGAADTQYF.

V is TRBV30 and J is TRBJ2-4; D is undetermined. V lost 0 bases, J lost 2 bases, and 17 bases lay in between. Per germline, CDR1 GTSNPN and CDR2 SVGIG (reference sequence). The CDR3 runs 17 residues. CDR3 protein: CAWSVLGVSRTKNIQYF. The CDR3 DNA reads as TGTGCCTGGAGTGTACTTGGCGTCTCGAGAACCAAAAACATTCAGTACTTC. Looking up the rest from reference TRBV30 and TRBJ2-4 gives the full variable domain: SQTIHQWPATLVQPVGSPLSLECTVEGTSNPNLYWYRQAAGRGLQLLFYSVGIGQISSEVPQNLSASRPQDRQFILSSKKLLLSDSGFYLCAWSVLGVSRTKNIQYFGAGTRLSVL.

This clonotype was recorded many times. J is TRBJ1-6 and V is TRBV12-3 or TRBV12-4; D may be TRBD1 (5 bases). Trimming removed 2 bases at V and 9 bases at J, with 14 bases between. There are 15 residues in the CDR3. This CDR3 reads CASSLRAGGSSPLHF. The CDR3 DNA follows: TGTGCCAGCAGTTTACGCGCGGGGGGAAGTTCACCCCTCCACTTT.

The V and J genes are TRBV12-3 or TRBV12-4 and TRBJ1-2, with 10 bases lining up with TRBD1. The V segment lost 2 bases and the J segment 3 bases; nucleotides outside the gene matches: 6. The CDR3 consists of 16 residues. CDR3 protein: CASSLMEGTGDYGYTF. DNA for the CDR3: TGTGCCAGCAGTTTAATGGAGGGGACAGGGGACTATGGCTACACCTTC.